This T cell receptor beta chain was sequenced in a study of blood T cells in healthy people across ages. PCR was performed a second time for about 6 to 11 cycles using a sample-barcoded 5' primer and a J-beta primer mix. TCRdb passed the 5' RACE reads through MiXCR, listing each CDR3 protein once. This sample carries over a million distinct CDR3 sequences, around two fifths of them seen once, and the ten largest clones take roughly 8.2%. The germline V gene has CDR1 SGHTA and CDR2 FQGNSA. The CDR3 contains 15 residues. V was pared by 7 bases and J by 5 bases, with 9 bases of the junction left unmatched.

The V gene is TRBV7-2, the J gene TRBJ2-5, with TRBD2 identical over 11 bases. The receptor's source is a woman younger than 30 in good health. What was sequenced was blood. For the CDR3, the DNA is TGTGCCAGCAACCAACCGACTAGCGGGACGGAGACCCAGTACTTC. Its translation: CASNQPTSGTETQYF.